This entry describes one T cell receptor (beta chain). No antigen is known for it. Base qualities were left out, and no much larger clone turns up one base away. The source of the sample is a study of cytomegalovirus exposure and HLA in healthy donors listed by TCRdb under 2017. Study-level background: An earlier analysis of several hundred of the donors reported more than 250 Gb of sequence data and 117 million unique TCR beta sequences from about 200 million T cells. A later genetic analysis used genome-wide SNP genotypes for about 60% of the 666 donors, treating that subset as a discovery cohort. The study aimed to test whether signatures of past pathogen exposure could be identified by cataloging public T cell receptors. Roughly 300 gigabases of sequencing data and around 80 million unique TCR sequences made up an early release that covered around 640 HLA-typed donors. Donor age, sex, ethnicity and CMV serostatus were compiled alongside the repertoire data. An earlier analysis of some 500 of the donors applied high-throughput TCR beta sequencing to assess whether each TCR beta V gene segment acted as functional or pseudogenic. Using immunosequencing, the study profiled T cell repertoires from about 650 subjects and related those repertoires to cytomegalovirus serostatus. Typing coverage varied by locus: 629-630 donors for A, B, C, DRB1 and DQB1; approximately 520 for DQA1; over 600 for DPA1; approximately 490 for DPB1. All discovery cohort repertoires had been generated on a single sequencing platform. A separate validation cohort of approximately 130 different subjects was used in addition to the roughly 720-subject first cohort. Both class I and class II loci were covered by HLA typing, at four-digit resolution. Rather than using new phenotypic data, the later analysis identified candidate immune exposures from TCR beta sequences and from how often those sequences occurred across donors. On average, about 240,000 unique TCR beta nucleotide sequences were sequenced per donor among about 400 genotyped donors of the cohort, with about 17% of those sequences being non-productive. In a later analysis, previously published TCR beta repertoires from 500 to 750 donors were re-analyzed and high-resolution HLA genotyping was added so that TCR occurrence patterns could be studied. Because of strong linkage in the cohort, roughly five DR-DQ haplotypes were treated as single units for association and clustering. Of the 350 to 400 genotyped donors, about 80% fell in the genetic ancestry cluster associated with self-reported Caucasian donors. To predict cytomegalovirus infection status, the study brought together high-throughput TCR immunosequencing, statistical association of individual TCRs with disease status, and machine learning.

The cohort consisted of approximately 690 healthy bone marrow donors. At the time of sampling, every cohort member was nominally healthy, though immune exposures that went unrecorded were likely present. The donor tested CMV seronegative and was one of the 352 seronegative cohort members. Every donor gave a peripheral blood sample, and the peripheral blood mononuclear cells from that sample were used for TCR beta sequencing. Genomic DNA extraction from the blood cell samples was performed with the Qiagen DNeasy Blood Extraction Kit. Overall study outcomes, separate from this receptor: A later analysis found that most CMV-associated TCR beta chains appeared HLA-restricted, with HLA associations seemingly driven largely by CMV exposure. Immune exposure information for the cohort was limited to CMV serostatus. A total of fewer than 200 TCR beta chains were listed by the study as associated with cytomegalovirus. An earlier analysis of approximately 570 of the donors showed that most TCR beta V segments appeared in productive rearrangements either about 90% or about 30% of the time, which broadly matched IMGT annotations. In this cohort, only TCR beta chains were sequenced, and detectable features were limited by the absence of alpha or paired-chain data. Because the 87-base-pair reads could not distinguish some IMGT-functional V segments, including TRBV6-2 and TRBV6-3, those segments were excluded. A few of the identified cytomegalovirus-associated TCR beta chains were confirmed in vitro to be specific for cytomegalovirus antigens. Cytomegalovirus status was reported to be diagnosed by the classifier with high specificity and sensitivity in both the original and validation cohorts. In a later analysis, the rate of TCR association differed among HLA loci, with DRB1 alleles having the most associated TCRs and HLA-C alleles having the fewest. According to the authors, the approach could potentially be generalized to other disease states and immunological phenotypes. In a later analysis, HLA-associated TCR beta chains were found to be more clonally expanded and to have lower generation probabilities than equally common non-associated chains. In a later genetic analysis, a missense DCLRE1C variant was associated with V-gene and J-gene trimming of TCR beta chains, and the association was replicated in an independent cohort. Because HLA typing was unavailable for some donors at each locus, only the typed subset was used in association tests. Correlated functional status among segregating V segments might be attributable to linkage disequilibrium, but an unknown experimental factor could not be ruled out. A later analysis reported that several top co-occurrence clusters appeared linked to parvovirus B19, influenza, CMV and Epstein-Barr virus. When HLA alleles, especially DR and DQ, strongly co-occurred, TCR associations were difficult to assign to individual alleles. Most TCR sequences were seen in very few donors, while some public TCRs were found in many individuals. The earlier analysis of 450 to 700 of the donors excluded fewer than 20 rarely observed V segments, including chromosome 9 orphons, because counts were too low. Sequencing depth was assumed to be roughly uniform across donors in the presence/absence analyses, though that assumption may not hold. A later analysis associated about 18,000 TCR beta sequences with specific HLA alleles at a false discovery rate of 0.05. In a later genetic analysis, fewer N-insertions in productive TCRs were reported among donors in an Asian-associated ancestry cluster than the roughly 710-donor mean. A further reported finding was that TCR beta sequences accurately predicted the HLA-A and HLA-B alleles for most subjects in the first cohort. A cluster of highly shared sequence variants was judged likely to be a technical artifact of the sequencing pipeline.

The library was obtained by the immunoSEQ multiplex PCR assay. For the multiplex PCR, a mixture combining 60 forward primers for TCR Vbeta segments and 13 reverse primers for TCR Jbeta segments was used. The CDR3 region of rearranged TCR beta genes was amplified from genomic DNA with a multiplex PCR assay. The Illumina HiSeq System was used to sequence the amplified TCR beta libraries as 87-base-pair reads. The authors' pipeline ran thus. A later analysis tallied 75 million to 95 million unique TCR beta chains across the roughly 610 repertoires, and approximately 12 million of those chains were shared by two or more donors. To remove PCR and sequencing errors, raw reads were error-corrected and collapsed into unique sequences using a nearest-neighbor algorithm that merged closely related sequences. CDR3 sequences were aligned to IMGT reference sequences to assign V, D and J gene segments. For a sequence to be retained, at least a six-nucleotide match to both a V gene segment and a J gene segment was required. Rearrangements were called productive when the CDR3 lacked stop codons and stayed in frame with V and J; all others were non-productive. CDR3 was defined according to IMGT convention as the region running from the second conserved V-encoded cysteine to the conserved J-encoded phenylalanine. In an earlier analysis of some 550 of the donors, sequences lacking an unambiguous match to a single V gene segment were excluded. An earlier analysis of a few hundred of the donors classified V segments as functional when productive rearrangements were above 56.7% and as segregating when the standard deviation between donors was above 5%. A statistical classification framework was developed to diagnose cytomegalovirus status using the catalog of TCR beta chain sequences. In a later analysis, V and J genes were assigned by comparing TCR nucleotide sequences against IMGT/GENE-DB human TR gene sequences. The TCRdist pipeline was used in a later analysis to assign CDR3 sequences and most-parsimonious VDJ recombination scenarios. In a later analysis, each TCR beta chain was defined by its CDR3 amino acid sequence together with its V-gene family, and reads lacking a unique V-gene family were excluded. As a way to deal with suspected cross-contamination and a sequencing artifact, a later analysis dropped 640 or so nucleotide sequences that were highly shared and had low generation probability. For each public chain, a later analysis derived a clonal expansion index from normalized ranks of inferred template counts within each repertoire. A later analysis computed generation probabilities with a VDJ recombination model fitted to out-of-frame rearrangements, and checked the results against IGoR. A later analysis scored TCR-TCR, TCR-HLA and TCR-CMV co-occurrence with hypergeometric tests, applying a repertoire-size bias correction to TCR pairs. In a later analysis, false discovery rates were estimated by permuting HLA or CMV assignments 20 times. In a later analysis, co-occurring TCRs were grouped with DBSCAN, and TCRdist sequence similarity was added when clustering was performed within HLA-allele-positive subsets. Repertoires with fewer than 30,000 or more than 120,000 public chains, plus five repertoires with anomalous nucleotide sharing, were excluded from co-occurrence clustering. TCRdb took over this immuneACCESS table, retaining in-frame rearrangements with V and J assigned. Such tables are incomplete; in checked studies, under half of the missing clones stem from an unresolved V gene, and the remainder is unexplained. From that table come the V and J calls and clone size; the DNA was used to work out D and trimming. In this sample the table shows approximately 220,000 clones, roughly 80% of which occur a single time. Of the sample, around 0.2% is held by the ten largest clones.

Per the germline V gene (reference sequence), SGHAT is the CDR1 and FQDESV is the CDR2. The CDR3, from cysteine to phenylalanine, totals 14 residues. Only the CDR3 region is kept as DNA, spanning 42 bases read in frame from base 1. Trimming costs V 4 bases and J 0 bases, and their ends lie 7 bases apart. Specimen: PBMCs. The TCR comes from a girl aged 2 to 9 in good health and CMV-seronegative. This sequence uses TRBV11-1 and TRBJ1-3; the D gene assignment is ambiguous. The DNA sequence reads TGTGCCAGCAGCTCGGGGAGCTCTGGAAACACCATATATTTT. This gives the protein CASSSGSSGNTIYF.